This T cell receptor beta chain is drawn from a study of cytomegalovirus exposure and HLA in healthy donors. The wider study: Genotyping of 400 or so donors showed that around 81% belonged to the Caucasian-associated ancestry cluster.

Overall study findings and caveats: Other equally common chains were less clonally expanded than HLA-associated TCR beta chains, a later analysis showed. The authors listed approximately 160 TCR beta chains as cytomegalovirus-associated.

With respect to this clone: The antigen is not known.

PCR involved 60 Vbeta and 13 Jbeta primers. Libraries were prepared by immunoSEQ multiplex PCR; TCRdb keeps only in-frame clonotypes and omits some of them. The table has 120,000 or so clones, around 80% seen once. With 5 bases removed from V and 6 bases from J, the gap between germline ends came to 19 bases. The germline gives CDR1 SGHTA, CDR2 FQGNSA. The CDR3 is 15 residues long. The chain has TRBV7-2 and TRBJ1-2, with D hard to call. The sequence was obtained from a man in his thirties or forties in good health and CMV-seronegative. Sequenced sample: PBMCs. CDR3 loop: CASSPIPRQTHGYTF. As DNA, the CDR3 is TGTGCCAGCAGCCCAATTCCCAGGCAGACACATGGCTACACCTTC.